This T cell receptor beta chain appears in the sequencing data of a study of cytomegalovirus exposure and HLA in healthy donors. V trimming: 9 bases; J trimming: 4 bases; junction bases outside the gene matches: 9. Germline V CDR1 and CDR2: SNHLY, FYNNEI. This CDR3 has 14 residues. Produced via immunoSEQ multiplex PCR; TCRdb's table is partial and in-frame only. The table has about 110,000 clones, roughly nine tenths seen once; the top ten hold 1.5% to 2%. Study results and caveats: The study recorded fewer than 200 TCR beta chains that were cytomegalovirus-associated. Both high specificity and high sensitivity reportedly marked the classifier's diagnosis of cytomegalovirus status. Subsequent analysis of the 100 to 150 validation repertoires found a tendency for first-cohort TCR clusters to co-occur.

Separate from the approximately 600-subject first cohort was the approximately 130-subject validation cohort, to which the donors belonged. As regards this clone: Its target is unknown.

This TCR came from a woman aged 18-30 years in good health and CMV-seronegative. The chain uses TRBV2 and TRBJ1-2; 9 bases fit TRBD1. The specimen was PBMCs. The CDR3 DNA sequence: TGTGCCAGTGAGCGGGACAGGGCTACCTATGGCTACACCTTC. This sequence encodes CASERDRATYGYTF.